Listed below are T cell receptor beta chains from one sample, sequenced in a study of T cell responses to AZD1222 COVID-19 vaccine. Some clones are missing from TCRdb's copy, which holds only in-frame ones; the method was immunoSEQ multiplex PCR. The repertoire holds roughly 130,000 clones, with around 90% as singletons. Specimen: peripheral blood, collected on day 0 of MenACWY control vaccination. The source of these receptors is an adult in good health. Each CDR3 is given with its conserved first and last residue. Fields, in order: CDR3 protein, CDR3 DNA, clone size, D gene, V gene, J gene. A D gene is named only where the DNA matches it firmly. Part of the rows lack a size; the others show once, few, many or a class for expanded clones.

cdr3_aa: CASSLAGQTFSLHF
cdr3_nt: TGCGCCAGCAGCTTGGCGGGGCAGACTTTCAGTCTCCACTTT
clone_size: NA
d_call: NA
v_call: TRBV5-1
j_call: TRBJ1-6

cdr3_aa: CASTLTGENQPQHF
cdr3_nt: TGTGCCAGCACACTGACAGGGGAAAATCAGCCCCAGCATTTT
clone_size: NA
d_call: TRBD1
v_call: TRBV2
j_call: TRBJ1-5

cdr3_aa: CASLTGGNQPQHF
cdr3_nt: TGTGCCAGCCTCACAGGGGGCAATCAGCCCCAGCATTTT
clone_size: few
d_call: TRBD1
v_call: TRBV28
j_call: TRBJ1-5

cdr3_aa: CASSFGPDETFNQPQHF
cdr3_nt: TGCGCCAGCAGCTTCGGCCCCGACGAAACGTTTAATCAGCCCCAGCATTTT
clone_size: NA
d_call: NA
v_call: TRBV5-1
j_call: TRBJ1-5

cdr3_aa: CASSSGGRNEQFF
cdr3_nt: TGCGCCAGCAGCTCCGGCGGCCGGAATGAGCAGTTCTTC
clone_size: NA
d_call: NA
v_call: TRBV4-1
j_call: TRBJ2-1

cdr3_aa: CASSLTGTSGSRADTQYF
cdr3_nt: TGTGCCAGTAGTCTGACCGGGACTAGCGGGAGTCGAGCAGATACGCAGTATTTT
clone_size: NA
d_call: TRBD2
v_call: TRBV19
j_call: TRBJ2-3

cdr3_aa: CACNDRGSTGELFF
cdr3_nt: TGTGCCTGCAATGACAGGGGGAGCACCGGGGAGCTGTTTTTT
clone_size: NA
d_call: TRBD1
v_call: TRBV30
j_call: TRBJ2-2

cdr3_aa: CASSTGLPNEQFF
cdr3_nt: TGTGCCAGCAGCACGGGACTACCCAATGAGCAGTTCTTC
clone_size: NA
d_call: TRBD2
v_call: TRBV11-2
j_call: TRBJ2-1

cdr3_aa: CASSRTGGEFEQYF
cdr3_nt: TGTGCCAGCAGTCGGACAGGGGGCGAGTTCGAGCAGTACTTC
clone_size: NA
d_call: TRBD1
v_call: TRBV27
j_call: TRBJ2-7

cdr3_aa: CATQGVAARELFF
cdr3_nt: TGTGCCACGCAGGGAGTCGCGGCTAGAGAGCTGTTTTTT
clone_size: NA
d_call: NA
v_call: TRBV19
j_call: TRBJ2-2

cdr3_aa: CASSQVQGRAGQPQHF
cdr3_nt: TGCGCCAGCAGCCAAGTTCAAGGGCGGGCAGGACAGCCCCAGCATTTT
clone_size: NA
d_call: NA
v_call: TRBV4-1
j_call: TRBJ1-5

cdr3_aa: CASRLSGSQKTQYF
cdr3_nt: TGTGCCAGCAGGCTAAGCGGTAGCCAGAAGACCCAGTACTTC
clone_size: NA
d_call: NA
v_call: TRBV28
j_call: TRBJ2-5

cdr3_aa: CATSDTDPGSEAFF
cdr3_nt: TGTGCCACCAGTGACACCGACCCCGGCTCTGAAGCTTTCTTT
clone_size: once
d_call: NA
v_call: TRBV24-1
j_call: TRBJ1-1

cdr3_aa: CASSYESNTEAFF
cdr3_nt: TGTGCCAGCAGCTACGAGTCAAACACTGAAGCTTTCTTT
clone_size: NA
d_call: NA
v_call: TRBV7-9
j_call: TRBJ1-1

cdr3_aa: CASSLDRDRGFELFF
cdr3_nt: TGTGCCAGCAGCTTGGATCGGGACAGGGGTTTTGAACTGTTTTTT
clone_size: NA
d_call: TRBD1
v_call: TRBV5-4
j_call: TRBJ1-4

cdr3_aa: CASSYSREDRTDTQYF
cdr3_nt: TGTGCCAGCAGTTACTCGCGGGAGGATCGGACAGATACGCAGTATTTT
clone_size: once
d_call: TRBD2
v_call: TRBV6-5
j_call: TRBJ2-3

cdr3_aa: CASSEGLADIYEQYF
cdr3_nt: TGTGCCAGCAGTGAAGGACTAGCGGATATTTACGAGCAGTACTTC
clone_size: NA
d_call: TRBD2
v_call: TRBV6-1
j_call: TRBJ2-7

cdr3_aa: CASRGGPTSRGYTF
cdr3_nt: TGTGCCAGCAGAGGGGGGCCTACTTCTCGCGGCTACACCTTC
clone_size: few
d_call: NA
v_call: TRBV19
j_call: TRBJ1-2

cdr3_aa: CASSEAGTGLYGYTF
cdr3_nt: TGTGCCAGCAGTGAGGCCGGGACAGGCCTCTATGGCTACACCTTC
clone_size: NA
d_call: TRBD1
v_call: TRBV2
j_call: TRBJ1-2

cdr3_aa: CASSLGPGGNEQFF
cdr3_nt: TGTGCCAGCAGCTTGGGGCCTGGGGGCAATGAGCAGTTCTTC
clone_size: NA
d_call: NA
v_call: TRBV7-9
j_call: TRBJ2-1

cdr3_aa: CASRSGGISGYYGYTF
cdr3_nt: TGTGCCAGCAGGTCGGGGGGGATTTCGGGCTACTATGGCTACACCTTC
clone_size: NA
d_call: NA
v_call: TRBV27
j_call: TRBJ1-2

cdr3_aa: CASSSNRANYGYTF
cdr3_nt: TGTGCCAGCAGCTCTAACCGGGCTAACTATGGCTACACCTTC
clone_size: NA
d_call: NA
v_call: TRBV6-5
j_call: TRBJ1-2

cdr3_aa: CASSEAGGSNQPQHF
cdr3_nt: TGTGCCAGCAGTGAAGCGGGGGGGAGCAATCAGCCCCAGCATTTT
clone_size: NA
d_call: NA
v_call: TRBV6-1
j_call: TRBJ1-5

cdr3_aa: CASSPRLTLQETQYF
cdr3_nt: TGTGCCAGCTCACCACGGCTTACCTTACAAGAGACCCAGTACTTC
clone_size: NA
d_call: NA
v_call: TRBV18
j_call: TRBJ2-5